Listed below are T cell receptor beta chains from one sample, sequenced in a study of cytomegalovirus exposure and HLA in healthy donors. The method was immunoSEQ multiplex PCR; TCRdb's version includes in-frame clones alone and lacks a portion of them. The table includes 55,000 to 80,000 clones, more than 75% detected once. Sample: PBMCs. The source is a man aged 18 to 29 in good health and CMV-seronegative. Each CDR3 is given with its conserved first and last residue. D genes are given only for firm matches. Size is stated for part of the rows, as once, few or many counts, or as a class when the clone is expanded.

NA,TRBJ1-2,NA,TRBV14,CASSRLPSVGYTF,TGTGCCAGCAGCCGACTGCCCAGCGTCGGCTACACCTTC
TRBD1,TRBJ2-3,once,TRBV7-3,CASSPGTGADTQYF,TGTGCCAGCAGCCCCGGGACAGGGGCAGATACGCAGTATTTT
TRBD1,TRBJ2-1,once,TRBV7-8,CASSLRQGSVYNEQFF,TGTGCCAGCAGCTTAAGACAGGGTTCTGTCTACAATGAGCAGTTCTTC
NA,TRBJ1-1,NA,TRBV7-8,CASSLRKGANTEAFF,TGTGCCAGCAGCTTACGGAAAGGAGCGAACACTGAAGCTTTCTTT
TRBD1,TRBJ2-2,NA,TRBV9,CASSGGGTGVTGELFF,TGTGCCAGCAGCGGGGGGGGGACAGGGGTCACCGGGGAGCTGTTTTTT
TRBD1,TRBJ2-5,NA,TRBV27,CASSLQGAQETQYF,TGTGCCAGCAGTTTACAGGGGGCACAAGAGACCCAGTACTTC
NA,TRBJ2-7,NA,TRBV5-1,CASSPEGRMSSYEQYF,TGCGCCAGCAGCCCGGAGGGGCGTATGAGCTCCTACGAGCAGTACTTC
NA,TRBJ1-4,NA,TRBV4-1,CASSQDGAGGSSEKLFF,TGCGCCAGCAGCCAAGATGGGGCGGGAGGATCCAGTGAAAAACTGTTTTTT
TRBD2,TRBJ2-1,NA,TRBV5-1,CASSLRGGWTSGRANAYNEQFF,TGCGCCAGCAGCTTGCGTGGGGGGTGGACTAGCGGGAGGGCCAACGCCTACAATGAGCAGTTCTTC
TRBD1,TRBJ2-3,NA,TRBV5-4,CASTLGQVFSTDTQYF,TGTGCCAGCACCCTGGGACAGGTATTCTCCACAGATACGCAGTATTTT
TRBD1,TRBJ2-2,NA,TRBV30,CAWRQGPNTGELFF,TGTGCCTGGAGACAGGGGCCGAACACCGGGGAGCTGTTTTTT
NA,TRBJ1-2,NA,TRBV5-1,CASSPRQNTTKNYGYTF,TGCGCCAGCAGCCCAAGACAAAACACGACAAAAAACTATGGCTACACCTTC
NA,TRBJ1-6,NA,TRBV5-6,CASSLVSRDSPLHF,TGTGCCAGCAGCTTGGTATCTCGTGATTCACCCCTCCACTTT
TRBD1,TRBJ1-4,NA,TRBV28,CASSLDQGENEKLFF,TGTGCCAGCAGTTTAGATCAGGGGGAAAATGAAAAACTGTTTTTT
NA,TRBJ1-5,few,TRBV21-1,CASGGLVRGDRRSNQPQHF,TGTGCCAGCGGCGGGCTCGTACGGGGGGACAGGCGGAGCAATCAGCCCCAGCATTTT
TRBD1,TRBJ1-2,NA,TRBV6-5,CASRTWTGYGYTF,TGTGCCAGCAGGACTTGGACAGGGTATGGCTACACCTTC